The 7 T cell receptor beta chains presented below share a single source sample, sequenced in a study of T cell changes during pregnancy in multiple sclerosis. The table came from immunoSEQ multiplex PCR; TCRdb's copy has only in-frame clones and leaves some out. The repertoire holds about 28,000 clones, with 85% to 95% as singletons. Here the sequenced sample was CD4+ T cells from peripheral blood mononuclear cells, taken after pregnancy. Source of these receptors: a female donor with multiple sclerosis, enrolled in a pregnancy study.

The chain links TRBV25-1 to TRBJ2-5, with 7 bases aligning to TRBD1. Germline V CDR1 and CDR2: MGHDK, SYGVNS. J was trimmed by 3 bases and V by 3 bases; bases with no gene match: 7. The CDR3 runs 15 residues. DNA for the CDR3: TGTGCCAGCAGTGAGATGGACAGGTGGGAAGAGACCCAGTACTTC. Amino acids: CASSEMDRWEETQYF.

This clone has just one count. This chain connects TRBV10-3 to TRBJ2-2, with 11 bases aligning to TRBD1. Trimming took 4 bases from V and 7 from J; bases not matched to a gene: 11. The CDR3 contains 17 residues. Germline CDR1 reads ENHRY; CDR2 reads SYGVKD. The CDR3 bases are TGTGCCATCAGTGGCTCATACGGACAGGGGGCCGGCGGGGAGCTGTTTTTT. This sequence encodes CAISGSYGQGAGGELFF.

The rearrangement links TRBV7-3 to TRBJ2-7; a possible D gene is TRBD2 (5 bases). The CDR3 sequence is 15 residues long. CDR1 and CDR2 (germline): SGHTA, FQGTGA. With 2 bases removed from V and 0 bases from J, the gap between germline ends came to 11 bases. The CDR3 protein is CASSLGGTGSYEQYF. DNA for the CDR3: TGTGCCAGCAGCTTAGGAGGCACTGGCTCCTACGAGCAGTACTTC.

The chain is built from TRBV19 and TRBJ2-1, with D perhaps TRBD1 (5 bases). The germline CDR1 and CDR2 sequences are LNHDA and SQIVND (reference sequence). V lost 6 bases and J 4 bases, leaving 10 bases between the germline ends. This CDR3 spans 13 amino acids. CDR3 sequence: CASSMGQYNEQFF. The CDR3, as DNA: TGTGCCAGTAGCATGGGGCAGTACAATGAGCAGTTCTTC.

The sample holds one count of this clone. The V call is TRBV18, the J call TRBJ1-1; D may be TRBD1 (5 bases). The ends were cut back, 5 bases at V and 3 bases at J, with 25 bases in the middle. The CDR3 loop spans 18 amino acids. Germline values: CDR1 KGHSH, CDR2 LQKENI. The CDR3 DNA follows: TGTGCCAGCTCAAGCAGGGTGGGGCACTTAAGCAAGGACACTGAAGCTTTCTTT. Amino acid sequence: CASSSRVGHLSKDTEAFF.

This chain joins TRBV19 and TRBJ2-3, with a weak D call TRBD1 (6 bases). With 6 bases removed from V and 2 bases from J, the gap between germline ends came to 12 bases. Germline lookup yields CDR1 LNHDA and CDR2 SQIVND (reference sequence). CDR3 length equals 14 residues. The chain's CDR3 is CASSLDRDTDTQYF. CDR3 in DNA: TGTGCCAGTAGCTTGGACAGAGACACAGATACGCAGTATTTT. Variable domain in full (rest from reference TRBV19 and TRBJ2-3): DGGITQSPKYLFRKEGQNVTLSCEQNLNHDAMYWYRQDPGQGLRLIYYSQIVNDFQKGDIAEGYSVSREKKESFPLTVTSAQKNPTAFYLCASSLDRDTDTQYFGPGTRLTVL.

This clone was counted once. This chain links TRBV6-5 with TRBJ1-2, with TRBD1 as a possible D gene (5 bases). The CDR3 is 14 residues long. In germline, CDR1 is MNHEY, CDR2 SVGAGI. The V and J ends lost 6 bases and 5 bases respectively, with 16 bases between them. The CDR3 coding sequence is TGTGCCAGCAGCCGCGGGACGGATGATTATGGCTACACCTTC. Its translation: CASSRGTDDYGYTF.